One sample yielded the 27 T cell receptor beta chains listed below, sequenced in a study of T cell changes during pregnancy in multiple sclerosis. Some clones are missing from TCRdb's copy, which holds only in-frame ones; the method was immunoSEQ multiplex PCR. The sample lists roughly 58,000 clones, about 92% occurring once. Here the sequenced sample was CD8+ T cells from peripheral blood mononuclear cells, taken before pregnancy. Receptors were obtained from a female donor with multiple sclerosis, enrolled in a pregnancy study.

This clone appeared once. The chain carries TRBV2 and TRBJ2-7; D remains ambiguous. This CDR3 comprises 15 residues. V lost 1 base and J lost 2, with 12 bases in between. Germline CDR1 reads SNHLY; CDR2 reads FYNNEI. In DNA, the CDR3 is TGTGCCAGCAGTGAAGGGGCATCGGTCGCCTACGAGCAGTACTTC. Translated: CASSEGASVAYEQYF.

This rearrangement joins TRBV6-1 to TRBJ2-5; maybe TRBD1 (6 bases). CDR1 is MNHNS, CDR2 SASEGT, per germline. CDR3 length: 16 amino acids. Between the trimmed V and J ends, which lost 3 bases and 0 bases, there was a span of 14 bases. The CDR3 spells CASSDIRDTDQETQYF. The CDR3, as DNA: TGTGCCAGCAGTGACATCCGGGACACCGACCAAGAGACCCAGTACTTC.

The V and J genes are TRBV7-3 and TRBJ2-3; 9 bases map to TRBD2. J gave up 5 bases and V 1 base, and 10 bases lay outside the gene matches. Germline values: CDR1 SGHTA, CDR2 FQGTGA. This CDR3 has 17 amino acids. CDR3 coding DNA: TGTGCCAGCAGCTTAATCCCAGCGGGGGGTGGATTAGATACGCAGTATTTT. Its translation: CASSLIPAGGGLDTQYF. Combining the CDR3 with reference TRBV7-3 and TRBJ2-3 gives the whole variable domain GAGVSQTPSNKVTEKGKYVELRCDPISGHTALYWYRQSLGQGPEFLIYFQGTGAADDSGLPNDRFFAVRPEGSVSTLKIQRTERGDSAVYLCASSLIPAGGGLDTQYFGPGTRLTVL.

In DNA form, the CDR3 reads TGTGCCAGCAGCGTAAGGTCGGCGGGGGCGGTCGGGGAGCTGTTTTTT. Amino acids: CASSVRSAGAVGELFF. The chain combines TRBV9 with TRBJ2-2, with D maybe TRBD2 (7 bases). The CDR3 extends over 16 amino acids. Deletions cut 1 base from V and 7 bases from J, with 17 bases between. CDR1 is SGDLS and CDR2 is YYNGEE in the germline V gene. The variable domain in full, completed from reference TRBV9 and TRBJ2-2, reads DSGVTQTPKHLITATGQRVTLRCSPRSGDLSVYWYQQSLDQGLQFLIQYYNGEERAKGNILERFSAQQFPDLHSELNLSSLELGDSALYFCASSVRSAGAVGELFFGEGSRLTVL.

V gene TRBV29-1 combines with J gene TRBJ1-2, with a weak D call TRBD1 (6 bases). V dropped 3 bases and J dropped 6 bases, with 11 bases sitting between them. The germline V gene encodes CDR1 SQVTM and CDR2 ANQGSEA. The length of the CDR3 is 12 residues. The CDR3 DNA sequence: TGCAGCGTTGATTTAGGACAGCATGGCTACACCTTC. Translation: CSVDLGQHGYTF.

This rearrangement joins TRBV4-3 to TRBJ1-5, with D hard to call. CDR1 and CDR2 from the germline V gene are LGHNA and YSLEER. This CDR3 is 15 amino acids long. The ends were cut back, 0 bases at V and 1 base at J, with 7 bases in the middle. CDR3 DNA: TGCGCCAGCAGCCAAGATACATCCAGCAATCAGCCCCAGCATTTT. Encoded protein: CASSQDTSSNQPQHF.

The gene calls are TRBV7-8 and TRBJ2-2; a weak D match, TRBD2 (6 bases). Deletions cut 2 bases from V and 0 bases from J, with 10 bases between. The CDR3 is 16 amino acids. Germline assignment: CDR1 SGHVS and CDR2 FQNEAQ. The CDR3 DNA is TGTGCCAGCAGCTTAAGCGGGTTCGCGAACACCGGGGAGCTGTTTTTT. Encoded protein: CASSLSGFANTGELFF.

The chain's CDR3 is CASSLAFGGLATLSTDTQYF. The CDR3 coding sequence is TGTGCCAGCAGCTTAGCGTTCGGGGGACTAGCGACCCTAAGCACAGATACGCAGTATTTT. V gene TRBV7-8 combines with J gene TRBJ2-3, with 10 bases that match TRBD2. The CDR3 consists of 20 residues. Germline CDR1 is SGHVS and CDR2 is FQNEAQ. The J segment lost 0 bases and the V segment lost 0 bases, leaving 12 bases of the junction unmatched.

The genes are TRBV5-1 and TRBJ1-4, with TRBD1 as a possible D gene (6 bases). The V gene's germline CDR1 is SGHRS and CDR2 YFSETQ. Trimming removed 4 bases from V and 3 bases from J, with 19 bases in between. CDR3 length: 17 amino acids. The CDR3 loop reads CASSLTGSGWANEKLFF. CDR3 DNA sequence: TGCGCCAGCAGCCTAACAGGGTCGGGCTGGGCTAATGAAAAACTGTTTTTT.

The rearrangement joins TRBV5-5 to TRBJ1-3; 9 nucleotides line up with TRBD1. The CDR3 runs to 16 residues. Trimming removed 4 bases from V and 0 bases from J; junction bases left unmatched: 5. The germline gives CDR1 SGHKS, CDR2 YYEKEE (reference sequence). The CDR3 DNA follows: TGTGCCAGCAGCCCGGGACAGGGTTACTCTGGAAACACCATATATTTT. Amino acids: CASSPGQGYSGNTIYF.

Remarks on this clone: The identical CDR3 is also encoded by other nucleotide sequences in the sample. The chain recombines TRBV5-6 with TRBJ1-6; D unclear. CDR1 and CDR2 (germline): SGHDT, YYEEEE. The CDR3 is 14 amino acids. V shed 0 bases and J shed 4 bases, with 5 bases lying between them. This CDR3 is CASSLAGYNSPLHF. In DNA form, the CDR3 reads TGTGCCAGCAGCTTGGCAGGTTATAATTCACCCCTCCACTTT.

This chain connects TRBV2 to TRBJ1-6; 8 positions agree with TRBD1. This CDR3 contains 14 residues. CDR1 is SNHLY, CDR2 FYNNEI, per germline. V lost 6 bases to trimming and J lost 9 bases; unmatched junction nucleotides: 7. The CDR3 region is CASRPGQDTSPLHF. The CDR3 DNA is TGTGCCAGCAGACCGGGACAGGACACTTCACCCCTCCACTTT.

The rearrangement joins TRBV7-9 to TRBJ1-5; 7 bases map to TRBD1. Germline assignment: CDR1 SEHNR and CDR2 FQNEAQ (reference sequence). V lost 4 bases and J lost 15; bases outside the gene matches: 9. This CDR3 has 12 residues. Written as DNA, the CDR3 is TGTGCCAGCAGCTATGGACAGGACCCATGGCATTTT. Protein product: CASSYGQDPWHF. Full variable domain (outside the CDR3, taken from reference TRBV7-9 and TRBJ1-5): DTGVSQNPRHKITKRGQNVTFRCDPISEHNRLYWYRQTLGQGPEFLTYFQNEAQLEKSRLLSDRFSAERPKGSFSTLEIQRTEQGDSAMYLCASSYGQDPWHFGDGTRLSIL.

The chain has TRBV5-8 and TRBJ2-1, with D perhaps TRBD1 (5 bases). The CDR3 has 15 residues. Germline CDR1 and CDR2: SGHTS and YDEGEE. Between the trimmed V and J ends, which lost 0 bases and 6 bases, there was a span of 13 bases. The CDR3 DNA follows: TGTGCCAGCAGCTTGGGACAGTCTCTAACCAATGAGCAGTTCTTC. Translated: CASSLGQSLTNEQFF.

This clone was counted ten times or more. This chain links TRBV27 with TRBJ1-3; D unresolved. The CDR3 covers 13 residues. The V end lost 0 bases, the J end lost 4 bases, and 4 bases lay between the germline ends. Germline CDR1 and CDR2: MNHEY and SMNVEV (reference sequence). CDR3 region: CASSLSQGNTIYF. CDR3 sequence (DNA): TGTGCCAGCAGTTTATCACAGGGAAACACCATATATTTT.

The V gene is TRBV4-3, the J gene TRBJ1-2; D is undetermined. This CDR3 comprises 14 residues. CDR1 is LGHNA and CDR2 is YSLEER in the germline V gene. V gave up 3 bases and J gave up 1 base, with 9 bases separating them. This CDR3 reads CASSQEYVNYGYTF. In nucleotides, the CDR3 is TGCGCCAGCAGCCAGGAGTACGTTAACTATGGCTACACCTTC.

With respect to this clone: Other nucleotide sequences from this sample produce the same CDR3. The chain recombines TRBV7-2 with TRBJ1-5; possibly TRBD1 for D (6 bases). Germline lookup yields CDR1 SGHTA and CDR2 FQGNSA. This CDR3 is built from 15 residues. V was cut by 9 bases and J by 7 bases, with 22 bases left in between. CDR3 in amino acids: CASADRGLSGQPQHF. The CDR3 coding sequence is TGTGCCAGTGCCGATAGGGGGTTAAGCGGCCAGCCCCAGCATTTT.

V usage is TRBV5-6 and J usage is TRBJ2-3; 10 bases align to TRBD2. The germline gives CDR1 SGHDT, CDR2 YYEEEE. J was trimmed by 1 base and V by 4 bases; bases with no gene match: 6. The CDR3 has 16 amino acids. The CDR3 here is CASSLGTSVGTDTQYF. DNA for the CDR3: TGTGCCAGCAGCCTTGGGACTAGCGTTGGCACAGATACGCAGTATTTT. Full variable domain (remainder filled in from reference TRBV5-6 and TRBJ2-3): DAGVTQSPTHLIKTRGQQVTLRCSPKSGHDTVSWYQQALGQGPQFIFQYYEEEERQRGNFPDRFSGHQFPNYSSELNVNALLLGDSALYLCASSLGTSVGTDTQYFGPGTRLTVL.

The chain has TRBV4-1 and TRBJ1-6, with 9 bases fitting TRBD1. Germline CDR1 reads MGHRA; CDR2 reads YSYEKL. V lost 1 base to trimming and J lost 3 bases; unmatched junction nucleotides: 1. This CDR3 contains 16 residues. The CDR3 loop is CASSQATGGYNSPLHF. Written as DNA, the CDR3 is TGCGCCAGCAGCCAAGCGACAGGGGGCTATAATTCACCCCTCCACTTT.

This chain links TRBV15 with TRBJ2-1; no reliable D call. The CDR3 contains 17 residues. In germline, CDR1 is LNHNV, CDR2 YYDKDF (reference sequence). V shed 1 base and J shed 3 bases, with 16 bases lying between them. The CDR3 DNA reads TGTGCCACCAGCAGAGGAAATAAAGGCGGATACTACAATGAGCAGTTCTTC. Translating it yields CATSRGNKGGYYNEQFF. The full variable domain, rest sourced from reference TRBV15 and TRBJ2-1, is DAMVIQNPRYQVTQFGKPVTLSCSQTLNHNVMYWYQQKSSQAPKLLFHYYDKDFNNEADTPDNFQSRRPNTSFCFLDIRSPGLGDTAMYLCATSRGNKGGYYNEQFFGPGTRLTVL.

This chain uses TRBV4-3 with TRBJ1-2; 12 bases line up with TRBD1. The V segment lost 0 bases and the J segment 8 bases; nucleotides outside the gene matches: 4. CDR1 and CDR2 (germline): LGHNA, YSLEER. CDR3 length: 15 residues. DNA of the CDR3: TGCGCCAGCAGCCAAGAGCGGGACAGGGGGCTCGGCTACACCTTC. Translation gives CASSQERDRGLGYTF.

The rearrangement joins TRBV4-2 to TRBJ2-7, with TRBD1 matching 8 bases. The V gene's germline CDR1 is LGHNA and CDR2 YNFKEQ. The V gene end was trimmed by 2 bases and the J gene end by 6 bases; junction bases not matched to a gene: 6. The CDR3 has 14 amino acids. The CDR3 sequence is CASSQRQGPSEQYF. The DNA of the CDR3 is TGTGCCAGCAGCCAACGACAGGGGCCGAGCGAGCAGTACTTC.

This chain connects TRBV4-1 to TRBJ1-6; D call uncertain. V was cut by 3 bases and J by 0 bases, with 12 bases left in between. The germline gives CDR1 MGHRA, CDR2 YSYEKL. The CDR3 is made up of 17 amino acids. CDR3 in DNA: TGCGCCAGCAGCCAGGGAGCGGAGAGCTCCTATAATTCACCCCTCCACTTT. The encoded protein is CASSQGAESSYNSPLHF.

The genes are TRBV7-6 and TRBJ2-7; perhaps TRBD1 as D (6 bases). This CDR3 is 12 amino acids long. Germline CDR1 reads SGHVS; CDR2 reads FNYEAQ. Trimming took 5 bases from V and 6 from J, leaving 11 bases between them. In DNA, the CDR3 is TGTGCCAGCAGCCCCGGGACATTCGAGCAGTACTTC. Amino acid sequence: CASSPGTFEQYF.

The V and J genes are TRBV6-1 and TRBJ2-7, with D possibly matching TRBD1 (6 bases). CDR3 length equals 12 residues. CDR1 is MNHNS and CDR2 is SASEGT in the germline V gene. Trimming cost V 6 bases and J 6 bases, with 12 bases left between them. CDR3 DNA: TGTGCCAGCAGCGCCGGGACACCCGAGCAGTACTTC. It translates to CASSAGTPEQYF.

The CDR3 spells CASSLGRTGSYGYTF. The CDR3, as DNA: TGTGCCAGCAGCTTGGGGCGGACAGGGAGCTATGGCTACACCTTC. V usage is TRBV5-6 and J usage is TRBJ1-2; 8 bases match TRBD1. The CDR3 spans 15 residues. Germline values: CDR1 SGHDT, CDR2 YYEEEE. With V trimmed by 0 bases and J by 4 bases, 5 bases remained unmatched.

The CDR3 DNA reads as TGTGCCAGCAGCTTACGCAGGGGGGCCTACGAGCAGTACTTC. It yields the protein CASSLRRGAYEQYF. The rearrangement links TRBV7-9 to TRBJ2-7, with D possibly being TRBD1 (7 bases). CDR1 is SEHNR and CDR2 is FQNEAQ in the germline V gene (reference sequence). Trimming stripped 2 bases from V and 2 bases from J, with 10 bases between. The CDR3 is made up of 14 amino acids. The full variable domain, rest sourced from reference TRBV7-9 and TRBJ2-7, is DTGVSQNPRHKITKRGQNVTFRCDPISEHNRLYWYRQTLGQGPEFLTYFQNEAQLEKSRLLSDRFSAERPKGSFSTLEIQRTEQGDSAMYLCASSLRRGAYEQYFGPGTRLTVT.